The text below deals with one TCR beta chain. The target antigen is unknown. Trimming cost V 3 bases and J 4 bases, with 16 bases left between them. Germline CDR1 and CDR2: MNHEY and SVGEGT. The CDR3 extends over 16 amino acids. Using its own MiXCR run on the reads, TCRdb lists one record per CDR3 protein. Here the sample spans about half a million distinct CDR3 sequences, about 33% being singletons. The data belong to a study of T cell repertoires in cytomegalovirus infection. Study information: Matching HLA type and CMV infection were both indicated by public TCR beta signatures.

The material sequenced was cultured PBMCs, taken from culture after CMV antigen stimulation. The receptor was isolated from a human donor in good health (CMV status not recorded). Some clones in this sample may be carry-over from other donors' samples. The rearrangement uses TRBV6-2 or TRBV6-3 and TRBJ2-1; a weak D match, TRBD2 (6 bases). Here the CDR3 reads CASSYDGLKRYNEQFF. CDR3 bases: TGTGCCAGCAGTTATGACGGACTAAAGAGATACAATGAGCAGTTCTTC.